This T cell receptor beta chain is drawn from a study of immune heterogeneity within non-small cell lung tumors. The TCR beta CDR3 region underwent multiplex PCR amplification with 32 V and 13 J primers. TCRdb independently ran MiXCR on the multiplex PCR reads; one entry per CDR3 protein. In the table there are 5,000 or so distinct CDR3 sequences, about 20% of which are singletons. Study-level findings and limits: Local clonality of T cells correlated moderately yet significantly with local tumor mutational burden (R approximately 0.33). Identical dominant CDR3 beta clonotypes showed recurrence across tumor sites within a patient, and site-unique high-frequency clones were also present.

Bulk tumor gDNA, roughly 660 ng per sample, served as the TCR template. Widely spaced biopsies, several per primary tumor, were obtained at surgery. These patients got curative surgery after being newly diagnosed with untreated non-small cell lung cancer. A total of around 15 patients with newly diagnosed non-small cell lung cancer, all of whom were undergoing surgery with curative intent, made up the donors. This CDR3 has 16 amino acids. The V and J ends lost 2 bases and 0 bases respectively, with 11 bases between them. CDR1 and CDR2 from the germline V gene are MNHNY and SVGAGI (reference sequence). On this clonotype: Its antigen is currently unknown.

V usage is TRBV6-6 and J usage is TRBJ1-3; maybe TRBD1 (6 bases). The sample taken for sequencing was lung tumor tissue. This sequence was found in a man aged 60 to 75 with non-small cell lung cancer. Here the CDR3 reads CASSYGGQISGNTIYF. CDR3 bases: TGTGCCAGCAGTTACGGGGGACAAATCTCTGGAAACACCATATATTTT.